The TCR beta chain under discussion was sequenced for a study of T cells after somatic rescue of genetic block. In germline, CDR1 is SGDLS, CDR2 YYNGEE. V dropped 3 bases and J dropped 0; count of bases not matched to a gene: 9. This CDR3 has 17 residues. Sequencing used immunoSEQ multiplex PCR; TCRdb keeps in-frame clones, though not all of them. The sample lists roughly 71,000 clones; roughly 93% were seen once. This chain links TRBV9 with TRBJ2-7, with 10 bases fitting TRBD1. The material sequenced was peripheral blood mononuclear cells (PBMCs). This receptor was obtained from a man younger than 45. CDR3 nucleotides: TGTGCCAGCAGCGAGACGGACAGGGGGGCGAGCTCCTACGAGCAGTACTTC. Encoded protein: CASSETDRGASSYEQYF.